These 13 T cell receptor beta chains were all obtained from the same sample, sequenced in a study of T cells in Graves' hyperthyroidism and ophthalmopathy. Regions amplified from RNA transcripts were the TCR beta CDR3 regions. A set of HTBI primers served as the primers for a first-round RT-PCR of the TCR CDR3. TCRdb independently ran MiXCR on the multiplex PCR reads; one entry per CDR3 protein. The sample lists about 620,000 distinct CDR3 sequences; roughly 16% were seen once. Input material: blood. Receptors originate from a young woman with Graves' hyperthyroidism.

This clonotype came up once. Given a much more abundant clone one base away, this may be a read error. The chain uses TRBV30 and TRBJ1-1, with D possibly matching TRBD1 (5 bases). The CDR3 runs 13 residues. CDR1 GTSNPN and CDR2 SVGIG come from the germline V gene (reference sequence). The CDR3 sequence is CAWRRGVSTEASF. CDR3 bases: TGTGCCTGGAGACGGGGGGTGAGCACTGAAGCTTCCTTT.

This chain connects TRBV10-3 to TRBJ2-6; D unclear. With 3 bases removed from V and 1 base from J, the gap between germline ends came to 7 bases. The CDR3 has 15 residues. Per germline, CDR1 ENHRY and CDR2 SYGVKD. The CDR3: CAISDLGSGANVLTF. In nucleotides, the CDR3 is TGTGCCATCAGTGACTTGGGATCTGGGGCCAACGTCCTGACTTTC.

This clonotype has ten or more counts. The chain combines TRBV7-2 with TRBJ2-1; D is undetermined. The CDR3 is 15 amino acids. Deletions cut 2 bases from V and 5 bases from J, with 13 bases between. In germline, CDR1 is SGHTA, CDR2 FQGNSA. CDR3 loop: CASSLILPRDNEQFF. CDR3 nucleotide sequence: TGTGCCAGCAGCTTAATTCTACCGCGAGACAATGAGCAGTTCTTC.

The V and J genes are TRBV6-2 or TRBV6-3 and TRBJ2-1; D possibly corresponds to TRBD1 (6 bases). Germline-derived CDR1 and CDR2 are MNHEY and SVGEGT. The germline V and J ends were trimmed by 5 bases and 5 bases, with 13 bases remaining between them. The CDR3 loop spans 14 amino acids. CDR3 loop: CASSVAGENNEQFF. CDR3 sequence (DNA): TGTGCCAGCAGTGTTGCAGGGGAAAACAATGAGCAGTTCTTC.

This clonotype showed up just a few times. This chain joins TRBV29-1 and TRBJ2-3; TRBD2 matches at 7 bases. The CDR3 sequence is 12 residues long. Germline V lookup: CDR1 SQVTM, CDR2 ANQGSEA. The CDR3: CRPGGGQDTQYF. In nucleotides, the CDR3 is TGCAGGCCTGGCGGGGGTCAAGATACGCAGTATTTT.

V and J are TRBV30 and TRBJ2-5; the D gene is possibly TRBD2 (7 bases). The CDR3 covers 14 residues. The V gene lost 5 bases and the J gene lost 5 bases, with 18 bases spanning the gap. Germline V gene data show CDR1 as GTSNPN and CDR2 as SVGIG (reference sequence). The CDR3 here is CAWALGGGRETQYF. CDR3 DNA: TGTGCCTGGGCCCTAGGGGGGGGGCGGGAGACCCAGTACTTC.

This clonotype was detected only a few times. The J gene is TRBJ2-1, the V gene TRBV27, with unresolved D. This CDR3 spans 12 amino acids. V shed 6 bases and J shed 5 bases, with 8 bases lying between them. Germline CDR1 is MNHEY and CDR2 is SMNVEV (reference sequence). The CDR3 loop reads CASSPRNNEQFF. In nucleotides, the CDR3 is TGTGCCAGCAGCCCCCGAAACAATGAGCAGTTCTTC.

The table lists this clonotype with many counts. The CDR3 protein is CASSWTGGSNTEAFF. CDR3 nucleotide sequence: TGCGCCAGCAGCTGGACAGGGGGGTCGAACACTGAAGCTTTCTTT. This rearrangement joins TRBV5-1 to TRBJ1-1; 10 nucleotides agree with TRBD1. CDR1 SGHRS and CDR2 YFSETQ come from the germline V gene. The CDR3 covers 15 residues. J lost 1 base, V lost 3 bases, and 3 bases had no gene match.

The J gene is TRBJ1-5, the V gene TRBV5-6; D unresolved. Trimming took 0 bases from V and 1 from J, leaving 11 bases between them. The CDR3 covers 16 residues. Germline V gene lookup returns CDR1 SGHDT and CDR2 YYEEEE. The CDR3 loop is CASSLGGFDSNQPQHF. As DNA, the CDR3 is TGTGCCAGCAGCTTGGGAGGGTTTGACAGCAATCAGCCCCAGCATTTT.

This clonotype was seen at least ten times. J is TRBJ2-7 and V is TRBV19; no clear D gene. Deletions cut 3 bases from V and 2 bases from J, with 8 bases between. Germline V CDR1 and CDR2: LNHDA, SQIVND (reference sequence). The CDR3 contains 13 residues. CDR3 DNA: TGTGCCAGTAGTATCGGACCTGCCTACGAGCAGTACTTC. Translated: CASSIGPAYEQYF.

Regarding this clonotype: It may be a read error: a sequence one base away is much more abundant. This chain links TRBV12-3 or TRBV12-4 with TRBJ1-4; D is ambiguous. The V end was cut by 3 bases, the J end by 7 bases, with 15 bases between. The CDR3 covers 15 residues. In DNA, the CDR3 is TGTGCCAGCAGTTTGATGGGGAGGTTAATTGAAAAACTGTTTTTT. This codes for CASSLMGRLIEKLFF.

There are many counts of this clonotype. The V and J genes are TRBV27 and TRBJ1-1; TRBD1 matches at 7 bases. V lost 3 bases and J lost 3; bases outside the gene matches: 25. Germline V gene sequence: CDR1 MNHEY, CDR2 SMNVEV (reference sequence). CDR3 length equals 21 residues. The CDR3 loop is CASSFPKTTTGTEVEDTEAFF. In DNA form, the CDR3 reads TGTGCCAGCAGTTTCCCCAAAACCACCACCGGGACAGAAGTGGAGGACACTGAAGCTTTCTTT.

The chain recombines TRBV19 with TRBJ1-1; maybe TRBD1 (5 bases). Trimming removed 7 bases from V and 1 base from J, with 16 bases in between. The germline V gene encodes CDR1 LNHDA and CDR2 SQIVND (reference sequence). The CDR3 has 15 residues. CDR3 residues: CASTGAPRRNTEAFF. The CDR3 DNA reads TGTGCCAGTACCGGGGCCCCCAGGAGGAACACTGAAGCTTTCTTT.